The source of this TCR beta chain is a study of T cell responses to AZD1222 COVID-19 vaccine. Only in-frame clones appear in the TCRdb table, and some are missing; sequencing was by immunoSEQ multiplex PCR. The sample carries around 100,000 clones, about 88% recorded once. V trimming: 2 bases; J trimming: 1 base; junction bases outside the gene matches: 6. CDR1 SGDLS and CDR2 YYNGEE come from the germline V gene. CDR3 length: 15 amino acids. Notes on this clone: Its antigen is not identified.

Study-level points and caveats: Among those given AZD1222, only five or six were seropositive at baseline. There were mostly white British donors and more females than males, and clonal diversity was possibly underestimated.

The sequencing used peripheral blood, collected on day 0 of AZD1222 vaccination. This chain links TRBV9 with TRBJ2-7; 7 bases are shared with TRBD1. The clonotype originates from an adult in good health. In DNA, the CDR3 is TGTGCCAGCAGCGTTACCGGGACAGCATCCTACGAGCAGTACTTC. This translates into CASSVTGTASYEQYF. The whole variable domain, filled in from reference TRBV9 and TRBJ2-7, reads DSGVTQTPKHLITATGQRVTLRCSPRSGDLSVYWYQQSLDQGLQFLIQYYNGEERAKGNILERFSAQQFPDLHSELNLSSLELGDSALYFCASSVTGTASYEQYFGPGTRLTVT.